The clone carrying this T cell receptor (beta chain) was detected only a few times. Its specificity is not known. At one of its ends the junction is not consistent with the germline gene, which may arise from a read error. Germline values: CDR1 MNHEY, CDR2 SVGAGI. The CDR3 extends over 15 amino acids. RNA was extracted from bulk tissue without any cell sorting. The normal lung tissue was taken more than 3 cm from the tumor edge. The data belong to a study of tumor and adjacent non-tumor tissue in lung cancer. Study overall: Patients were aged roughly 30 to 76, roughly 9 men and a handful of women, stage I to III. Approximately 4 million productive TCRbeta reads were obtained per sample on average. Whole-study results and caveats: Significantly higher TCR diversity was found in tumor than normal lung.

TCRbeta libraries were built with three rounds of nested PCR, modified from ARM-PCR. TCRdb redid the calling of the multiplex PCR reads with MiXCR, one entry per CDR3 protein. The sample carries about 86,000 distinct CDR3 sequences, around 76% recorded once. The chain uses TRBV6-5 and TRBJ1-2, with TRBD1 matching over 7 bases. Input material: distant non-tumor lung tissue. The TCR was taken from a woman aged 50 to 60 with non-small cell lung cancer. The CDR3 bases are TGTGTCAGCAGAAGGGATATCGAGACAGGGAGTGGCTACACCTTC. It translates to CVSRRDIETGSGYTF.